The 21 T cell receptor beta chains given below trace back to one sample, sequenced in a study of T-cell memory formation after mild COVID-19. Each CDR3 protein gets one entry after TCRdb re-called the 5' RACE reads with MiXCR. Here the sample spans about 130,000 distinct CDR3 sequences, about 5.9% being singletons. Material: PBMCs or a T cell subset sorted from them (not recorded which). Receptors were obtained from an adult woman who had mild COVID-19 (a few samples of this study predate the infection). Cell type and time point are not known.

This clonotype was counted a few times. The chain employs TRBV2 and TRBJ2-1, with 9 bases lining up with TRBD2. Germline CDR1 SNHLY, CDR2 FYNNEI. The V and J ends lost 6 bases and 6 bases, in that order; junction bases with no gene match: 9. The CDR3 is 15 amino acids. This CDR3 reads CASSRGTSPSNEQFF. The CDR3 DNA follows: TGTGCCAGCAGCCGGGGGACTAGCCCTAGCAATGAGCAGTTCTTC.

This clonotype was picked up a small number of times. The chain carries TRBV5-1 and TRBJ1-1; 8 bases are a match to TRBD1. Germline trimming cut 0 bases from V and 4 bases from J; bases unmatched to any gene: 11. From germline, CDR1 is SGHRS and CDR2 YFSETQ. The CDR3 loop spans 17 amino acids. CDR3 DNA: TGCGCCAGCAGCTTGGGGGCAGGGGGCTTTGGTGGCACTGAAGCTTTCTTT. This encodes CASSLGAGGFGGTEAFF. The full variable domain, rest sourced from reference TRBV5-1 and TRBJ1-1, is KAGVTQTPRYLIKTRGQQVTLSCSPISGHRSVSWYQQTPGQGLQFLFEYFSETQRNKGNFPGRFSGRQFSNSRSEMNVSTLELGDSALYLCASSLGAGGFGGTEAFFGQGTRLTVV.

This clonotype appeared a few times. V gene TRBV7-6 combines with J gene TRBJ2-2; D gene unclear. Trimming shortened V by 5 bases and J by 4 bases, and 8 bases separated the two germline ends. This CDR3 has 13 residues. Germline V gene sequence: CDR1 SGHVS, CDR2 FNYEAQ. CDR3 DNA: TGTGCCAGCAGCCGCGCTAGCACCGGGGAGCTGTTTTTT. Residues: CASSRASTGELFF.

This clonotype showed up many times. The chain combines TRBV15 with TRBJ2-5; D is unclear. The length of the CDR3 is 13 residues. The germline CDR1 and CDR2 sequences are LNHNV and YYDKDF (reference sequence). V was trimmed by 8 bases and J by 2 bases, leaving 12 bases between them. CDR3 in amino acids: CATSEWGQETQYF. CDR3 bases: TGTGCCACCTCCGAGTGGGGACAAGAGACCCAGTACTTC.

This clonotype occurred many times. The rearrangement joins TRBV6-5 to TRBJ1-6; no reliable D call. From germline, CDR1 is MNHEY and CDR2 SVGAGI. The CDR3 covers 16 residues. V dropped 0 bases and J dropped 10 bases, with 16 bases sitting between them. CDR3 nucleotides: TGTGCCAGCAGTTACTCAAGCGTCGTAGTTGTCTCACCCCTCCACTTT. It translates to CASSYSSVVVVSPLHF.

The chain couples TRBV9 to TRBJ2-1; tentative D call: TRBD1 (5 bases). Germline CDR1 SGDLS, CDR2 YYNGEE. This CDR3 has 14 residues. V lost 3 bases to trimming and J lost 4 bases, with 11 bases between them. The CDR3 loop is CASSEGQGYNEQFF. CDR3 bases: TGTGCCAGCAGCGAGGGGCAGGGATACAATGAGCAGTTCTTC.

This clonotype was detected many times. CDR3 DNA: TGTGCCAGCAGCTTAACGGGGGGGCAACCCGGGGAGCTGTTTTTT. As protein: CASSLTGGQPGELFF. This chain uses TRBV7-3 with TRBJ2-2; a weak D match, TRBD2 (7 bases). CDR1 and CDR2 (germline): SGHTA, FQGTGA. V lost 0 bases and J 6 bases, leaving 11 bases between the germline ends. This CDR3 region has 15 residues.

In its sample, this clonotype was seen many times. V usage is TRBV6-1 and J usage is TRBJ1-1; D is ambiguous. CDR1 and CDR2 from the germline V gene are MNHNS and SASEGT. This CDR3 is built from 13 residues. Deletions cut 0 bases from V and 7 bases from J, with 9 bases between. CDR3 region: CASSEASWGEAFF. The CDR3 coding sequence is TGTGCCAGCAGTGAAGCCTCTTGGGGTGAAGCTTTCTTT.

This clonotype was seen repeatedly, ten times or more. The rearrangement uses TRBV7-8 and TRBJ2-7; the D is unclear. V lost 1 base, J lost 2 bases, and 6 bases lay in between. The CDR3 totals 13 residues. Germline V gene data show CDR1 as SGHVS and CDR2 as FQNEAQ. The CDR3 sequence is CASSLERAYEQYF. The CDR3 DNA follows: TGTGCCAGCAGCTTAGAGAGAGCCTACGAGCAGTACTTC.

The rearrangement uses TRBV27 and TRBJ2-5, with 11 bases aligning to TRBD1. The CDR3 extends over 17 amino acids. CDR1 is MNHEY and CDR2 is SMNVEV in the germline V gene (reference sequence). V lost 5 bases, J lost 5 bases, and 13 bases stayed unmatched. CDR3 region: CASSHGPGQGATETQYF. CDR3 coding DNA: TGTGCCAGCAGTCATGGGCCCGGACAGGGGGCGACGGAGACCCAGTACTTC.

This clonotype was found many times. The V call is TRBV20-1, the J call TRBJ2-1; 7 bases map to TRBD2. The CDR3 is 14 residues long. Losses at the gene ends were 6 bases for V and 0 bases for J; bases not matched to a gene: 5. Per germline, CDR1 DFQATT and CDR2 SNEGSKA (reference sequence). CDR3 residues: CSARRGSSYNEQFF. The CDR3 nucleotides are TGCAGTGCGAGACGCGGGAGCTCCTACAATGAGCAGTTCTTC.

J is TRBJ2-3 and V is TRBV7-6; the D gene is possibly TRBD1 (6 bases). CDR1 and CDR2 (germline): SGHVS, FNYEAQ. The CDR3 totals 15 residues. The ends were cut back, 5 bases at V and 2 bases at J, with 14 bases in the middle. In DNA form, the CDR3 reads TGTGCCAGCAGCCTAGGACAGATTCTCACAGATACGCAGTATTTT. This sequence encodes CASSLGQILTDTQYF.

The sample holds a few counts of this clonotype. The chain links TRBV24-1 to TRBJ2-3; D not resolved. Germline CDR1 KGHDR, CDR2 SFDVKD. V lost 5 bases to trimming and J lost 3 bases, with 8 bases between them. This CDR3 region has 13 residues. The CDR3 bases are TGTGCCACCAGTGGATCTTTAACAGATACGCAGTATTTT. This encodes CATSGSLTDTQYF.

This clonotype was detected ten times or more. The chain is built from TRBV29-1 and TRBJ2-3; TRBD2 agrees at 7 bases. Per germline, CDR1 SQVTM and CDR2 ANQGSEA. J lost 3 bases, V lost 1 base, and 10 bases had no gene match. The CDR3 extends over 16 amino acids. DNA for the CDR3: TGCAGCGTTGAAGGGGGAGCGGGGATGGGTACAGATACGCAGTATTTT. Its translation: CSVEGGAGMGTDTQYF.

The V call is TRBV3-1, the J call TRBJ2-2; unclear D gene. Germline CDR1 reads LGHDT; CDR2 reads YNNKEL (reference sequence). The CDR3 has 13 residues. V was pared by 8 bases and J by 2 bases, with 9 bases between. CDR3 region: CASRSQNTGELFF. The CDR3 region has the DNA TGTGCCAGCCGCAGCCAAAACACCGGGGAGCTGTTTTTT.

This clonotype has ten or more counts. This chain links TRBV20-1 with TRBJ2-7; TRBD1 or TRBD2 may be the D gene (6 bases each). The length of the CDR3 is 13 residues. The germline V gene has CDR1 DFQATT and CDR2 SNEGSKA (reference sequence). The CDR3 DNA reads as TGCAGCCCCTGGGGGGCGGATACCTACGAGCAGTACTTC. The encoded protein is CSPWGADTYEQYF.

This clonotype was picked up a small number of times. The V gene is TRBV19, the J gene TRBJ1-5; D is uncertain. The CDR3 extends over 15 amino acids. The ends were cut back, 1 base at V and 6 bases at J, with 13 bases in the middle. Germline CDR1 reads LNHDA; CDR2 reads SQIVND (reference sequence). CDR3 residues: CASSIGLPLGQPQHF. The CDR3 DNA reads as TGTGCCAGTAGTATAGGACTGCCGCTGGGTCAGCCCCAGCATTTT.

This clonotype was seen a few times. The chain uses TRBV20-1 and TRBJ1-1; a possible D gene is TRBD1 (5 bases). CDR1 and CDR2 (germline): DFQATT, SNEGSKA (reference sequence). The V end lost 4 bases, the J end lost 5 bases, and 17 bases lay between the germline ends. This CDR3 is built from 14 residues. CDR3 DNA sequence: TGCAGTGCTAAAAACAGGTTGGGGGGAACTGAAGCTTTCTTT. Amino acids: CSAKNRLGGTEAFF.

This clonotype occurred many times. The V and J genes are TRBV2 and TRBJ2-6; TRBD1 agrees at 8 bases. CDR3 size: 15 residues. Germline trimming cut 5 bases from V and 2 bases from J; bases unmatched to any gene: 2. CDR1 is SNHLY, CDR2 FYNNEI, per germline. CDR3 amino acids: CASSLTGAGANVLTF. Here the CDR3 DNA reads TGTGCCAGCAGTTTGACAGGGGCTGGGGCCAACGTCCTGACTTTC.

The V gene is TRBV30, the J gene TRBJ1-2, with a tentative D call TRBD1 (5 bases). The CDR3 has 13 residues. The V gene's germline CDR1 is GTSNPN and CDR2 SVGIG (reference sequence). V gave up 8 bases and J gave up 0 bases, with 13 bases separating them. CDR3 nucleotide sequence: TGTGCCGTTCGGGACCCAGCTAACTATGGCTACACCTTC. It yields the protein CAVRDPANYGYTF.

This chain uses TRBV12-3 or TRBV12-4 with TRBJ2-1; 8 nucleotides match TRBD1. Germline trimming cut 5 bases from V and 6 bases from J; bases unmatched to any gene: 0. The length of the CDR3 is 12 residues. CDR3 residues: CASSDRGNEQFF. CDR3 sequence (DNA): TGTGCCAGCAGTGACAGGGGCAATGAGCAGTTCTTC.